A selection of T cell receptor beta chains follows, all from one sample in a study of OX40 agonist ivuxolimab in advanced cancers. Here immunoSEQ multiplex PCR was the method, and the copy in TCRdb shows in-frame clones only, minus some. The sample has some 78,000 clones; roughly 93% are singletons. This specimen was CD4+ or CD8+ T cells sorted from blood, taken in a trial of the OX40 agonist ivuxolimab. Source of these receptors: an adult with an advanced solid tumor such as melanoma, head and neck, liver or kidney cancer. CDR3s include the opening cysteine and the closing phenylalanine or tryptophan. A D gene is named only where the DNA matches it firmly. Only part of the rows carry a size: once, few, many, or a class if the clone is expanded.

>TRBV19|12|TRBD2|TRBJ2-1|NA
CASSQTSGRKFF
TGTGCCAGTAGTCAAACTAGCGGGAGAAAGTTCTTC
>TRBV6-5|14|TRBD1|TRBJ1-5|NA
CASSPGTANQPQHF
TGTGCCAGCAGCCCTGGGACAGCTAATCAGCCCCAGCATTTT
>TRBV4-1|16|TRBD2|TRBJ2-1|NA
CASRDGGGRPHNEQFF
TGCGCCAGCAGGGATGGCGGCGGGAGACCCCACAATGAGCAGTTCTTC
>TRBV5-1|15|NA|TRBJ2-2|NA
CASSLSGFSNGELFF
TGCGCCAGCAGCTTGTCCGGGTTCTCAAATGGGGAGCTGTTTTTT
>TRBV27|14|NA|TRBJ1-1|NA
CASSVYGGDTEAFF
TGTGCCAGCAGTGTTTATGGGGGAGACACTGAAGCTTTCTTT
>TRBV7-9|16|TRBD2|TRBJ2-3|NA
CASSLVAGGTSDTQYF
TGTGCCAGCAGCTTAGTGGCGGGAGGAACTTCAGATACGCAGTATTTT
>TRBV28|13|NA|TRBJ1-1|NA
CASRTWANTEAFF
TGTGCCAGCAGAACCTGGGCGAACACTGAAGCTTTCTTT
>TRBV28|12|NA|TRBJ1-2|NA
CASGPLRNGYTF
TGTGCCAGCGGACCACTTAGGAATGGCTACACCTTC
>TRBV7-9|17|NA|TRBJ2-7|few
CASSLEVGRGSSYEQYF
TGTGCCAGCAGCTTAGAGGTCGGACGGGGAAGCTCCTACGAGCAGTACTTC
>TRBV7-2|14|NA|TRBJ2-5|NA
CASSFDARKETQYF
TGTGCCAGCAGCTTCGATGCCCGGAAAGAGACCCAGTACTTC
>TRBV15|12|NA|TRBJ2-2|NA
CATSPGTGELFF
TGTGCCACCAGCCCCGGGACCGGGGAGCTGTTTTTT
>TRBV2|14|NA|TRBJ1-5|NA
CASSEATGREPQHF
TGTGCCAGCAGTGAAGCTACGGGCAGAGAGCCCCAGCATTTT
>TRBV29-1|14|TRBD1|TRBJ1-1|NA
CSVIRQGVNTEAFF
TGCAGCGTTATTCGACAGGGGGTGAACACTGAAGCTTTCTTT
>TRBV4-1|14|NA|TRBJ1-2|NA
CASSPRGGGSGYTF
TGCGCCAGCAGCCCCCGAGGGGGAGGAAGTGGCTACACCTTC
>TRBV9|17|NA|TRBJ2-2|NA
CASSPPRGPGVSGELFF
TGTGCCAGCAGCCCCCCCCGAGGCCCCGGGGTATCCGGGGAGCTGTTTTTT
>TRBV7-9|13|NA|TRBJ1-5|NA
CASAGGGNQPQHF
TGTGCCAGCGCTGGGGGGGGCAATCAGCCCCAGCATTTT
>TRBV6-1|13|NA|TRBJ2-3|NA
CASRGGGTDTQYF
TGTGCCAGCAGGGGTGGGGGCACAGATACGCAGTATTTT
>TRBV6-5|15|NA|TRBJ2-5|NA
CASSPGTLARKTQYF
TGTGCCAGCAGCCCCGGGACCCTAGCGAGGAAGACCCAGTACTTC
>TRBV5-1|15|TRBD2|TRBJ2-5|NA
CASSDPRGTQETQYF
TGCGCCAGCAGCGACCCGCGGGGGACCCAAGAGACCCAGTACTTC
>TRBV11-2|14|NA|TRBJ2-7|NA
CASSLSWEDYEQYF
TGTGCCAGCAGCTTATCGTGGGAAGACTACGAGCAGTACTTC
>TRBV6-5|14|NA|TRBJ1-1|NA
CASSSPGQNTEASF
TGTGCCAGCAGTTCGCCGGGACAAAACACTGAAGCTTCCTTT
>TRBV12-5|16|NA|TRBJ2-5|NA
CASGLPLEGHGETQYF
TGTGCTAGTGGTTTGCCCCTGGAAGGCCACGGGGAGACCCAGTACTTC
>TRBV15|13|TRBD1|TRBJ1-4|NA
CATGGQGNEKLFF
TGTGCCACCGGGGGACAGGGTAATGAAAAACTGTTTTTT
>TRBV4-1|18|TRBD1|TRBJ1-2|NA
CASSRLASTGGFDYGYTF
TGCGCCAGCAGCCGCCTTGCTTCGACAGGGGGCTTCGACTATGGCTACACCTTC
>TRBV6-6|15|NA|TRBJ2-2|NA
CASSYSKTGSGELFF
TGTGCCAGCAGTTACTCGAAAACTGGTTCCGGGGAGCTGTTTTTT
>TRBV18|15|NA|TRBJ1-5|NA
CASSQGGASNQPQHF
TGTGCCAGCTCCCAAGGGGGGGCCAGCAATCAGCCCCAGCATTTT
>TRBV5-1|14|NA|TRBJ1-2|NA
CASRPQGGNYGYTF
TGCGCCAGCAGGCCCCAGGGTGGGAACTATGGCTACACCTTC
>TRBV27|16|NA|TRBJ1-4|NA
CASSLKSGATNEKLFF
TGTGCCAGCAGTTTAAAAAGCGGGGCAACTAATGAAAAACTGTTTTTT
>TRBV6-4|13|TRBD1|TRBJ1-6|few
CASTPRGGSPLHF
TGTGCCAGCACACCCAGGGGGGGTTCACCCCTCCACTTT
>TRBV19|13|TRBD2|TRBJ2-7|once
CASSIELAGEQYF
TGTGCCAGTAGTATCGAACTAGCGGGGGAGCAGTACTTC
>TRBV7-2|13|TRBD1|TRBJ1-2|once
CASSLAQGAGYTF
TGTGCCAGCAGCTTAGCCCAGGGGGCAGGCTACACCTTC
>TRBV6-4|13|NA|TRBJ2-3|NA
CASSYWRGDTQYF
TGTGCCAGCAGTTACTGGCGGGGAGATACGCAGTATTTT
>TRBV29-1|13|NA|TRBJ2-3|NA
CSVYVASTDTQYF
TGCAGCGTTTATGTCGCTAGCACAGATACGCAGTATTTT
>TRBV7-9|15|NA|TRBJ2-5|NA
CASIRKGAGQETQYF
TGTGCCAGCATCCGGAAAGGGGCAGGCCAAGAGACCCAGTACTTC
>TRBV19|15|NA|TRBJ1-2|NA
CASSPSGKELEGYTF
TGTGCCAGTAGTCCCTCAGGGAAAGAGCTGGAAGGCTACACCTTC
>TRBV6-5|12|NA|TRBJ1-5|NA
CASAPRDQPQHF
TGTGCCAGCGCCCCGAGGGATCAGCCCCAGCATTTT
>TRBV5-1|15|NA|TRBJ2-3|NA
CASTPRAHRTDTQYF
TGCGCCAGCACCCCGAGGGCCCATAGGACAGATACGCAGTATTTT
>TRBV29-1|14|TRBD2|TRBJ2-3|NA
CSVALRGSGDTQYF
TGCAGCGTTGCCCTCCGCGGGAGCGGAGATACGCAGTATTTT
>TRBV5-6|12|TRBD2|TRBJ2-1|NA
CASSFERGRGFF
TGTGCCAGCAGCTTTGAGCGGGGCAGAGGGTTCTTC
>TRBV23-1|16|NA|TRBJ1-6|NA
CASSQYAGRASSPLHF
TGCGCCAGCAGTCAATATGCGGGCAGGGCTAGTTCACCCCTCCACTTT
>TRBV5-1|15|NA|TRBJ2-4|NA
CASSPYTSSQNIQYF
TGCGCCAGCAGCCCTTACACTAGCAGCCAAAACATTCAGTACTTC
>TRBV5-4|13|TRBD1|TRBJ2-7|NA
CASSWPDRPQQYF
TGTGCCAGCAGCTGGCCGGACAGGCCCCAGCAGTACTTC